This TCR beta chain was identified in a study of CD8 T cells in Susac syndrome. The CDR3 is 15 amino acids. Germline loops: CDR1 SGHDT, CDR2 YYEEEE. V was pared by 0 bases and J by 10 bases, with 7 bases of the junction left unmatched. Whole-study results and caveats: An acknowledgment was made by the study that its TCR sequencing and HLA analysis involved relatively few individuals.

The CD8+ and CD4+ T cells were negatively isolated, with the TEMRA cells enriched by FACS. The RNA, roughly 0.5 to 1 ug, was put through reverse transcription using random hexamers. Amplification of TCR beta CDR3 across 54 Vbeta and 13 Jbeta was performed with immunoSEQ multiplex PCR. TCRdb reprocessed the immunoSEQ multiplex PCR reads via MiXCR and lists one record per CDR3 protein. The profile covers 50,000 or so distinct CDR3 sequences, with 93% appearing a single time and roughly 0.5% taken by the ten largest. Points on this clonotype: No antigen is known for it.

The chain carries TRBV5-6 and TRBJ1-6, with TRBD1 matching over 7 bases. The source material was CD8+ T cells from PBMCs. This TCR came from a human donor with multiple sclerosis. The CDR3 spells CASSLAGGGRSPLHF. The CDR3, as DNA: TGTGCCAGCAGCTTGGCAGGGGGAGGCAGATCACCCCTCCACTTT. The full variable domain, its missing parts supplied by reference TRBV5-6 and TRBJ1-6, is DAGVTQSPTHLIKTRGQQVTLRCSPKSGHDTVSWYQQALGQGPQFIFQYYEEEERQRGNFPDRFSGHQFPNYSSELNVNALLLGDSALYLCASSLAGGGRSPLHFGNGTRLTVT.